One sample yielded the 31 T cell receptor beta chains listed below, sequenced in a study of shared clonotypes between healthy human individuals. CD45RO-negative CD8 cells positively selected for CCR7 made up the naive population, which excluded terminally differentiated effector memory CD45RA+ cells. Measured with immunoSEQ multiplex PCR; TCRdb has only the in-frame clones, and not every one. This table has 1.5 million to 2.5 million clones, over 85% appearing once. Sequencing was performed on naive CD8+ T cells sorted from blood. The receptors were gathered from a young man in good health.

V is TRBV11-2 and J is TRBJ2-7, with 8 nucleotides matching TRBD1. The CDR3 has 16 residues. Germline assignment: CDR1 SGHAT and CDR2 FQNNGV. J was trimmed by 3 bases and V by 5 bases; bases with no gene match: 12. Here the CDR3 reads CASSRGAGTGDYEQYF. As DNA, the CDR3 is TGTGCCAGCAGCCGCGGGGCTGGGACAGGCGACTACGAGCAGTACTTC.

This clone was observed a few times. Additional DNA sequences in this sample encode the identical CDR3. The rearrangement uses TRBV6-5 and TRBJ1-1, with TRBD1 as a possible D gene (6 bases). This CDR3 is 13 amino acids long. Trimming left V 0 bases short and J 8 bases short, with 10 bases between. From germline, CDR1 is MNHEY and CDR2 SVGAGI. CDR3 coding DNA: TGTGCCAGCAGTTACTCGGGGGGGGCCGAAGCTTTCTTT. It codes for CASSYSGGAEAFF.

The chain employs TRBV30 and TRBJ2-7; no definite D call. This CDR3 is built from 12 residues. The germline gives CDR1 GTSNPN, CDR2 SVGIG (reference sequence). Trimming took off 1 base at V and 4 bases at J, with 8 bases between the two ends. For the CDR3, the DNA is TGTGCCTGGAGTGCTCCTGAGTACGAGCAGTACTTC. Translation: CAWSAPEYEQYF.

This sequence joins TRBV10-1 and TRBJ2-7; unclear D gene. This CDR3 comprises 14 residues. Trimming took 2 bases from V and 5 from J, leaving 13 bases between them. CDR1 is WNHNN and CDR2 is SYGVQD in the germline V gene (reference sequence). The chain's CDR3 is CASSEGGFGDEQYF. The CDR3 DNA reads as TGCGCCAGCAGTGAGGGTGGGTTTGGGGACGAGCAGTACTTC.

In regard to this clone: Other DNA sequences in this sample translate to the same CDR3. The genes are TRBV15 and TRBJ1-4, with 8 bases fitting TRBD1. J was trimmed by 5 bases and V by 0 bases; bases with no gene match: 2. Germline assignment: CDR1 LNHNV and CDR2 YYDKDF (reference sequence). CDR3 length: 15 amino acids. CDR3 protein: CATSRDRTGNEKLFF. The DNA for the CDR3 is TGTGCCACCAGCAGAGACAGGACAGGGAATGAAAAACTGTTTTTT.

This chain joins TRBV9 and TRBJ1-6; 10 bases are shared with TRBD1. The V and J ends lost 3 bases and 6 bases, in that order; junction bases with no gene match: 6. The CDR3 runs 16 residues. Germline V gene sequence: CDR1 SGDLS, CDR2 YYNGEE. CDR3: CASSAPGQGFNSPLHF. The CDR3 bases are TGTGCCAGCAGCGCCCCGGGACAGGGGTTTAATTCACCCCTCCACTTT. Using reference TRBV9 and TRBJ1-6 for the parts outside the CDR3, the full variable domain is DSGVTQTPKHLITATGQRVTLRCSPRSGDLSVYWYQQSLDQGLQFLIQYYNGEERAKGNILERFSAQQFPDLHSELNLSSLELGDSALYFCASSAPGQGFNSPLHFGNGTRLTVT.

The chain joins TRBV4-1 to TRBJ1-1, with TRBD1 matching 11 bases. The CDR3 has 17 amino acids. V shed 3 bases and J 5 bases; nucleotides not matched to a gene: 11. The germline CDR1 and CDR2 sequences are MGHRA and YSYEKL. The CDR3 sequence is CASSHHRDRGLWTEAFF. The DNA for the CDR3 is TGCGCCAGCAGCCACCACCGGGACAGGGGGTTGTGGACTGAAGCTTTCTTT.

The chain recombines TRBV4-1 with TRBJ2-2; 7 nucleotides match TRBD1. The V gene's germline CDR1 is MGHRA and CDR2 YSYEKL. The CDR3 is 17 residues long. The J segment lost 0 bases and the V segment lost 1 base, leaving 5 bases of the junction unmatched. The CDR3: CASSQVAGTANTGELFF. The CDR3 nucleotides are TGCGCCAGCAGCCAAGTAGCCGGGACAGCGAACACCGGGGAGCTGTTTTTT.

The chain employs TRBV7-2 and TRBJ2-4; D may be TRBD1 (6 bases). Germline V lookup: CDR1 SGHTA, CDR2 FQGNSA. CDR3 length: 18 residues. Trimming pared 1 base from V and 0 bases from J, leaving 16 bases between. The CDR3 loop reads CASSLDLWTELAKNIQYF. As DNA, the CDR3 is TGTGCCAGCAGCTTAGATTTATGGACAGAGCTAGCCAAAAACATTCAGTACTTC.

This chain uses TRBV6-5 with TRBJ2-2; D not certain. Germline lookup yields CDR1 MNHEY and CDR2 SVGAGI. The CDR3 spans 14 residues. Trimming took off 1 base at V and 6 bases at J, with 9 bases between the two ends. In nucleotides, the CDR3 is TGTGCCAGCAGTTACTACAGAGGCGCCGGGGAGCTGTTTTTT. This gives the protein CASSYYRGAGELFF.

A few counts support this clone. The rearrangement links TRBV2 to TRBJ1-2; D is unresolved. V was trimmed by 7 bases and J by 4 bases, leaving 13 bases between them. The CDR3 has 13 residues. Germline V gene data show CDR1 as SNHLY and CDR2 as FYNNEI. The CDR3 sequence is CASNIKGLYGYTF. CDR3 coding DNA: TGTGCCAGCAACATCAAAGGACTCTATGGCTACACCTTC.

CDR3 DNA sequence: TGTGCCAGCTCCGATATAGGGAACACTGAAGCTTTCTTT. Translation gives CASSDIGNTEAFF. The V gene is TRBV27, the J gene TRBJ1-1; D is unclear. This CDR3 contains 13 residues. V was cut by 8 bases and J by 1 base, with 11 bases left in between. Germline V gene data show CDR1 as MNHEY and CDR2 as SMNVEV (reference sequence).

The V call is TRBV29-1, the J call TRBJ2-4; 7 nucleotides match TRBD1. Trimming removed 2 bases from V and 7 bases from J; junction bases left unmatched: 8. This CDR3 contains 14 residues. The germline CDR1 and CDR2 sequences are SQVTM and ANQGSEA. CDR3 residues: CSVEPLQGRNIQYF. The DNA for the CDR3 is TGCAGCGTTGAACCCCTACAGGGGCGGAACATTCAGTACTTC.

V usage is TRBV19 and J usage is TRBJ1-5; D gene uncertain. Trimming shortened V by 5 bases and J by 11 bases, and 19 bases separated the two germline ends. Germline CDR1 reads LNHDA; CDR2 reads SQIVND (reference sequence). CDR3 length equals 14 residues. The CDR3 nucleotides read TGTGCCAGTAGTTGGGGTCAGCTGGTAGGGACCCAGCATTTT. This encodes CASSWGQLVGTQHF. Full variable domain (rest looked up from reference TRBV19 and TRBJ1-5): DGGITQSPKYLFRKEGQNVTLSCEQNLNHDAMYWYRQDPGQGLRLIYYSQIVNDFQKGDIAEGYSVSREKKESFPLTVTSAQKNPTAFYLCASSWGQLVGTQHFGDGTRLSIL.

About this clone itself: Other DNA sequences of this sample code for an identical CDR3. The chain carries TRBV9 and TRBJ1-5, with no clear D. CDR1 is SGDLS, CDR2 YYNGEE, per germline. The V end lost 0 bases, the J end lost 4 bases, and 8 bases lay between the germline ends. This CDR3 is built from 14 residues. This CDR3 is CASSVGPGNQPQHF. Written as DNA, the CDR3 is TGTGCCAGCAGCGTAGGGCCAGGAAATCAGCCCCAGCATTTT. The entire variable domain, with the rest obtained from reference TRBV9 and TRBJ1-5, is as follows: DSGVTQTPKHLITATGQRVTLRCSPRSGDLSVYWYQQSLDQGLQFLIQYYNGEERAKGNILERFSAQQFPDLHSELNLSSLELGDSALYFCASSVGPGNQPQHFGDGTRLSIL.

The chain recombines TRBV21-1 with TRBJ1-2. TRBV21-1 constitutes a pseudogene. The CDR3 covers 16 residues. CDR3 bases: TGTGCCAGCAGCAAAGATTCCAACCGGGGGATCTATGGCTACACCTTC. Encoded protein: CASSKDSNRGIYGYTF.

The chain couples TRBV7-6 to TRBJ2-7; 8 nucleotides match TRBD1. This CDR3 has 15 residues. Trimming at V came to 0 bases and at J to 2 bases, leaving 3 bases not matched to a gene. Germline assignment: CDR1 SGHVS and CDR2 FNYEAQ. Written as DNA, the CDR3 is TGTGCCAGCAGCTTAGCGCAGGGGGCGGCCTACGAGCAGTACTTC. This translates into CASSLAQGAAYEQYF.

This clone has just one count. This chain links TRBV15 with TRBJ1-1; 7 bases align to TRBD1. The CDR3 is 16 amino acids. Germline trimming cut 0 bases from V and 0 bases from J; bases unmatched to any gene: 4. Germline V lookup: CDR1 LNHNV, CDR2 YYDKDF (reference sequence). CDR3 DNA: TGTGCCACCAGCAGAGATTGGGACAGCATGAACACTGAAGCTTTCTTT. This sequence encodes CATSRDWDSMNTEAFF.

This sequence joins TRBV5-6 and TRBJ1-2, with 9 nucleotides matching TRBD1. CDR1 SGHDT and CDR2 YYEEEE come from the germline V gene. V lost 0 bases to trimming and J lost 7 bases; unmatched junction nucleotides: 7. CDR3 size: 15 residues. The CDR3 bases are TGTGCCAGCAGCTTGGAGGGACAGGGTATTCTTGGCTACACCTTC. Residues: CASSLEGQGILGYTF. The full variable domain, its missing parts supplied by reference TRBV5-6 and TRBJ1-2, is DAGVTQSPTHLIKTRGQQVTLRCSPKSGHDTVSWYQQALGQGPQFIFQYYEEEERQRGNFPDRFSGHQFPNYSSELNVNALLLGDSALYLCASSLEGQGILGYTFGSGTRLTVV.

This chain uses TRBV6-5 with TRBJ2-1; no clear D. Per the germline V gene, CDR1 is MNHEY and CDR2 is SVGAGI. V gave up 0 bases and J gave up 6 bases, with 12 bases separating them. CDR3 length: 15 amino acids. CDR3 region: CASSYSKRWINEQFF. Written as DNA, the CDR3 is TGTGCCAGCAGTTACTCGAAGAGGTGGATCAATGAGCAGTTCTTC.

This rearrangement joins TRBV27 to TRBJ2-1; TRBD1 matches 7 bases. This CDR3 is 15 amino acids long. V dropped 2 bases and J dropped 2; count of bases not matched to a gene: 3. Per germline, CDR1 MNHEY and CDR2 SMNVEV (reference sequence). The CDR3 DNA follows: TGTGCCAGCAGTTTAGTTGGGACAGCCTACAATGAGCAGTTCTTC. This gives the protein CASSLVGTAYNEQFF.

The chain is built from TRBV7-8 and TRBJ2-5; D is possibly TRBD1 (6 bases). This CDR3 spans 16 amino acids. V was pared by 5 bases and J by 1 base, with 17 bases between. Germline V lookup: CDR1 SGHVS, CDR2 FQNEAQ. CDR3 residues: CASSQSDSEPQETQYF. CDR3 DNA sequence: TGTGCCAGCAGCCAATCGGACAGTGAACCCCAAGAGACCCAGTACTTC.

The rearrangement joins TRBV7-6 to TRBJ2-7; TRBD1 aligns across 12 bases. From germline, CDR1 is SGHVS and CDR2 FNYEAQ. CDR3 length: 14 amino acids. J gave up 6 bases and V 4 bases, and 4 bases lay outside the gene matches. CDR3 sequence reads: CASSSGQGAGEQYF. In DNA, the CDR3 is TGTGCCAGCAGCTCGGGACAGGGGGCAGGCGAGCAGTACTTC. Combining the CDR3 with reference TRBV7-6 and TRBJ2-7 gives the whole variable domain GAGVSQSPRYKVTKRGQDVALRCDPISGHVSLYWYRQALGQGPEFLTYFNYEAQQDKSGLPNDRFSAERPEGSISTLTIQRTEQRDSAMYRCASSSGQGAGEQYFGPGTRLTVT.

CDR3 region: CASSSALNTEAFF. CDR3 bases: TGTGCCAGCAGCTCGGCGTTGAACACTGAAGCTTTCTTT. The chain joins TRBV7-9 to TRBJ1-1; the D is unclear. Trimming removed 4 bases from V and 0 bases from J, with 6 bases in between. The germline CDR1 and CDR2 sequences are SEHNR and FQNEAQ (reference sequence). The CDR3 extends over 13 amino acids.

Turning to this clone: Other DNA variants within this sample encode the same CDR3. V gene TRBV19 combines with J gene TRBJ2-2; D remains unclear. The CDR3 has 13 residues. V lost 2 bases and J lost 6, with 7 bases in between. The V gene's germline CDR1 is LNHDA and CDR2 SQIVND (reference sequence). CDR3 sequence: CASSISGPGELFF. The DNA of the CDR3 is TGTGCCAGTAGTATATCAGGTCCCGGGGAGCTGTTTTTT. Supplemented by reference TRBV19 and TRBJ2-2, the full variable domain reads DGGITQSPKYLFRKEGQNVTLSCEQNLNHDAMYWYRQDPGQGLRLIYYSQIVNDFQKGDIAEGYSVSREKKESFPLTVTSAQKNPTAFYLCASSISGPGELFFGEGSRLTVL.

As concerns this clone: The identical CDR3 is also encoded by other nucleotide sequences in the sample. The chain joins TRBV4-1 to TRBJ1-1; D might be TRBD1 (5 bases). Germline V gene data show CDR1 as MGHRA and CDR2 as YSYEKL. CDR3 length equals 14 residues. Trimming left V 0 bases short and J 5 bases short, with 10 bases between. CDR3 protein: CASSQDPGETEAFF. In DNA form, the CDR3 reads TGCGCCAGCAGCCAAGATCCGGGGGAGACTGAAGCTTTCTTT.

This rearrangement joins TRBV6-1 to TRBJ2-3, with D possibly matching TRBD2 (5 bases). Per germline, CDR1 MNHNS and CDR2 SASEGT. The CDR3 has 16 amino acids. Trimming shortened V by 3 bases and J by 4 bases, and 17 bases separated the two germline ends. The CDR3 reads CASSESPAAVADTQYF. In nucleotides, the CDR3 is TGTGCCAGCAGTGAGTCCCCAGCGGCCGTCGCAGATACGCAGTATTTT.

Remarks on this clone: One base away lies a much larger clone, so this may be a sequencing read error. Different DNA sequences within this sample yield the same CDR3. The CDR3 reads CASSLRGTEAFF. The DNA for the CDR3 is TGTGCCAGCAGCTTAAGGGGCACTGAAGCTTTCTTT. J is TRBJ1-1 and V is TRBV13; TRBD1 is a possible D gene (5 bases). Germline CDR1 reads PRHDT; CDR2 reads FYEKMQ (reference sequence). V was clipped by 2 bases and J by 4 bases, with 5 bases between them. This CDR3 is 12 amino acids long.

The V gene is TRBV9, the J gene TRBJ2-7; D might be TRBD1 (6 bases). CDR3 length equals 15 residues. Germline CDR1 SGDLS, CDR2 YYNGEE. V shed 0 bases and J shed 0 bases, with 10 bases lying between them. This CDR3 reads CASSVGQAISYEQYF. CDR3 DNA: TGTGCCAGCAGCGTAGGACAGGCAATCTCCTACGAGCAGTACTTC.

The rearrangement joins TRBV4-1 to TRBJ1-3; no clear D. V was trimmed by 1 base and J by 0 bases, leaving 13 bases between them. Germline values: CDR1 MGHRA, CDR2 YSYEKL. This CDR3 region has 17 residues. The CDR3 sequence is CASSQAGSLFSGNTIYF. The CDR3 DNA sequence: TGCGCCAGCAGCCAAGCGGGCAGCTTATTCTCTGGAAACACCATATATTTT.

This chain links TRBV23-1 with TRBJ2-2, with 7 bases aligning to TRBD2. TRBV23-1 counts as an open reading frame of uncertain function. V was pared by 3 bases and J by 2 bases, with 9 bases of the junction left unmatched. This CDR3 is built from 17 residues. CDR3 protein: CASSQPPGGNNTGELFF. The CDR3 nucleotides read TGCGCCAGCAGTCAGCCACCGGGGGGTAACAACACCGGGGAGCTGTTTTTT.